The clone carrying this T cell receptor (beta chain) has a handful of counts. The target antigen is unknown. This entry comes from a study of CD8 T cells in ankylosing spondylitis. General study findings and limits: CD8+ cells made up the disease-linked clones, which were relatively rare in peripheral blood. One TCR beta motif, made up of seven to nine highly homologous variants, appeared characteristic of ankylosing spondylitis blood. Reportedly, disease-linked clones are significantly enriched in ankylosing spondylitis patients' matched synovial fluid.

Researchers built TCR beta libraries using quantitative 5'-RACE with molecular barcodes. TCRdb passed the 5' RACE reads through MiXCR, listing each CDR3 protein once. This sample has 650,000 to 800,000 distinct CDR3 sequences, with around a fifth found just once. The CDR3 sequence is 14 residues long. V trimming: 8 bases; J trimming: 4 bases; junction bases outside the gene matches: 10. The sequence derives from a male donor with ankylosing spondylitis. Input material: blood, either unsorted or a sorted T cell fraction (not recorded which). The chain joins TRBV12-3 or TRBV12-4 to TRBJ2-7, with 8 bases lining up with TRBD1. The CDR3 DNA follows: TGTGCCAGCGCCCCGGCGACAGGGGCATACGAGCAGTACTTC. Translated, it gives CASAPATGAYEQYF.